This TCR beta chain is drawn from a study of T cell changes during pregnancy in multiple sclerosis. The data were produced by immunoSEQ multiplex PCR, yet TCRdb's version contains in-frame clones alone and is incomplete. The data show some 58,000 clones, almost 97% seen once. Germline loops: CDR1 PRHDT, CDR2 FYEKMQ (reference sequence). The CDR3 spans 13 residues. Losses at the gene ends were 5 bases for V and 5 bases for J; bases not matched to a gene: 3. The rearrangement links TRBV13 to TRBJ2-7; 10 nucleotides match TRBD2. The source was CD8+ T cells from peripheral blood mononuclear cells, collected after pregnancy. The clonotype was recovered from a female donor with multiple sclerosis, enrolled in a pregnancy study. The CDR3 DNA is TGTGCCAGCAGCATAGCGGGAGGCGACGAGCAGTACTTC. It encodes CASSIAGGDEQYF.